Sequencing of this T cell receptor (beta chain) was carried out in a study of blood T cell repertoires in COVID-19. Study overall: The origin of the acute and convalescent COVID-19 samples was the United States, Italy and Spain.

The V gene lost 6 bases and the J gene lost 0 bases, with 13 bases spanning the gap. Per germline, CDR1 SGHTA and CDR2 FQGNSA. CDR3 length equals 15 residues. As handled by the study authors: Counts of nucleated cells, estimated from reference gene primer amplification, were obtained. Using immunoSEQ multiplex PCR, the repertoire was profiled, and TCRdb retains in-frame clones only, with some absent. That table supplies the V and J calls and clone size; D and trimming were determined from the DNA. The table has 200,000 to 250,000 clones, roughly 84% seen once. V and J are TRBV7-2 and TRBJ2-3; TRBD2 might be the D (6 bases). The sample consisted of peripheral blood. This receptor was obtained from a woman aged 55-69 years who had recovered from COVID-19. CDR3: CASRLQRVSTDTQYF. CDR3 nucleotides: TGTGCCAGCAGACTACAGCGGGTGAGCACAGATACGCAGTATTTT.